Sequencing of this TCR beta chain was carried out in a study of T cells in Graves' hyperthyroidism and ophthalmopathy (dated by TCRdb to the late 2010s). About the investigation overall: Peripheral blood samples were taken at the time of initial diagnosis, prior to any treatment. A discovery cohort of 95 to 100 patients, 43 with Graves' ophthalmopathy and roughly 59 with stable Graves' hyperthyroidism, was used to find distinguishing TCR V-J signatures. Whether ophthalmopathy could be predicted prospectively was tested in an independent validation cohort made up of 18 to 20 hyperthyroidism patients plus 17 patients who later progressed to ophthalmopathy. The roughly 99 discovery patients were divided at random into training and test sets in a 7:3 ratio. Thyroid tissue and blood T-cell repertoires from about six Graves' hyperthyroidism patients were also compared in the study. Following sampling, methimazole starting at 30 mg daily was given to hyperthyroidism patients, and high-dose intravenous methylprednisolone was given to ophthalmopathy patients. According to the paper, TCR Vbeta CDR3 sequencing was carried out on some 140 peripheral blood samples, which came from 40 to 45 ophthalmopathy, 80 or so hyperthyroidism and some 17 progressor patients. General conclusions and limits of the study: No statistical method was used to fix the sample size in advance, and group allocation was not hidden from the investigators. In validation, the model predicted progression to ophthalmopathy with 65% to 71% sensitivity and 72% to 75% specificity, a median of about 6 months before onset. In cross-validation, a model built on a 13 V-J signature told ophthalmopathy apart from stable hyperthyroidism with under 90% sensitivity and around 84% specificity, and in testing the same model reached 80%/75%. Blood samples also contained most of the expanded thyroid clonotypes (frequency above 0.001), which suggests that blood repertoires may reflect thyroid immune responses.

This clonotype was seen many times. It has no known antigen specificity. One base away there is no much larger clone; base qualities are not given. In the ophthalmopathy patients, disease was moderately to severely active, with a Clinical Activity Score of 3 or more, a NOSPECS grade of 4 or more, and a duration of less than 3 months. Exclusion was applied to patients with uncontrolled infections, other autoimmune diseases, pregnancy or lactation. Clinical symptoms, serum thyroxine and TRAb, thyroid ultrasound, and orbital computed tomography formed the basis for the diagnoses. PBMCs were separated from 10 ml of fresh peripheral blood using Ficoll-Paque density gradient centrifugation. Total RNA was extracted with Trizol reagent, and quality was checked on an Agilent 2100 Bioanalyzer. Inclusive of the bounding cysteine and phenylalanine, the CDR3 is 15 residues long. The read is trimmed to its CDR3 DNA, 45 bases read in frame from base 1. From a lookup of the germline V gene, CDR1 and CDR2 are SGHTA and FQGNSA. V is pruned by 5 bases and J by 5 bases, leaving 9 bases of the junction without a gene match.

The TCR beta CDR3 regions were amplified from RNA transcripts. The first round of RT-PCR for the TCR CDR3 was performed with the HTBI primer set and the Qiagen OneStep RT-PCR kit. Libraries were constructed in a second round of multiplex PCR, after which size selection and purification were carried out. Libraries were sequenced paired-end with 100 bp reads on an Illumina HiSeq2000. The original methods were these. SOAPnuke was used to process the raw data, with reads discarded if the reads contained adapters or uncalled bases, had a mean Phred below 15, or lacked an exact constant-primer or identifier match. COPE v1.2.5 was used to merge the high-quality paired reads, and each unique nucleotide sequence was defined as a clonotype. Clonotypes were aligned to IMGT TRBV, TRBD and TRBJ reference segments using MiTCR v1.1. The analysis included only V-J combinations with a frequency above 0.0001, which together covered 99% to 99.2% of the repertoires. The TCS score was defined as F50 (clonal expansion) divided by E x V (chaos), with BLOSUM62-based TCRdist calculated between CDR3 peptides within each V-J. Welch's t-statistics and random forest reduced several hundred V-J features to roughly 13, which were used in a naive Bayes classifier (R e1071). TCRdb trimmed public reads at Q25 via fastp, called clones via MiXCR and kept in-frame beta chains. Rows matching on CDR3 protein sequence are summarized as one entry with the most common DNA and genes. Here the V and J calls rest on TCRdb's processing, not on the authors' analysis. The sample has some 490,000 distinct CDR3 sequences on record, 20% to 25% of them singletons. 45% to 50% of the sample goes to the ten largest clones.

Recombination linked TRBV7-2 to TRBJ2-4, with 7 junctional bases fitting TRBD2. This TCR came from a woman in her seventies with Graves' ophthalmopathy. The sample was blood. The sequence in DNA is TGTGCCAGCAGCCGGAGGCGGGGGATCCAAAACATTCAGTACTTC. Protein translation: CASSRRRGIQNIQYF.